The clone carrying this T cell receptor beta chain showed up many times. Its specificity is unknown. V was cut by 6 bases and J by 3 bases, with 6 bases left in between. The CDR3 runs 11 residues. The sample comes from a study of identical twins. A template switching step contributed a universal primer site, while unique molecular identifiers were present in the cDNA. One entry per CDR3 protein, called by TCRdb with MiXCR from the 5' RACE reads. Of about 570,000 distinct CDR3 sequences detected, approximately 9.6% appear once; the ten largest clones hold around 3.1%. Study results and caveats: Conclusions were based on cross-sectional statistical analysis, without following the same donors. Where beta out-of-frame sequences were concerned, excess twin sharing was weaker.

This same sample was also part of a study on yellow fever vaccine responses in identical twins.

V is TRBV12-3 or TRBV12-4 and J is TRBJ2-7; D call uncertain. Input material: PBMCs. The sequence was collected from a woman aged 18-35 years in good health. The CDR3 nucleotides are TGTGCCAGCAGAGCTAGCTACGAGCAGTACTTC. Translation gives CASRASYEQYF.